Following are 20 T cell receptor beta chains from one sample sequenced in a study of HIV-infected patients and healthy controls. 500 ng RNA was reverse transcribed with alpha and beta constant-region primers. Separate chain-specific third strand synthesis with multiplexing indices produced the alpha and beta libraries. Via MiXCR, TCRdb re-called the 5' RACE reads, giving one row per CDR3 protein. This sample yields 15,000 to 20,000 distinct CDR3 sequences, of which more than 7.5% are seen a single time; under 8.5% belongs to the top ten. Whole blood was used without fractionation, so all unsorted peripheral T cells were included. Sequenced material: blood. The receptor set was obtained from an adult in good health.

Ten or more counts support this clonotype. The chain combines TRBV11-2 with TRBJ2-1; TRBD1 is a possible D gene (6 bases). Germline-derived CDR1 and CDR2 are SGHAT and FQNNGV. The CDR3 runs 16 residues. With 1 base removed from V and 3 bases from J, the gap between germline ends came to 13 bases. CDR3 bases: TGTGCCAGCAGCTTAGGCACGGGACACCGCTACAATGAGCAGTTCTTC. Translated: CASSLGTGHRYNEQFF.

The chain joins TRBV20-1 to TRBJ2-3; 10 bases line up with TRBD2. The CDR3 length is 16 residues. Germline CDR1 is DFQATT and CDR2 is SNEGSKA (reference sequence). The junction had 8 bases not matched to a gene; V was cut back by 3 bases and J by 2 bases. The DNA of the CDR3 is TGCAGTGCTAGTCCTCGGACTAGCGGAGTCACAGATACGCAGTATTTT. As protein: CSASPRTSGVTDTQYF.

This clonotype was seen repeatedly, ten times or more. The chain recombines TRBV5-4 with TRBJ2-7; D might be TRBD1 or TRBD2, each matching 5 bases. The V and J ends lost 2 bases and 13 bases respectively, with 16 bases between them. The CDR3 is 12 residues long. CDR1 and CDR2 from the germline V gene are SGHNT and YYREEE (reference sequence). The CDR3: CASSLATGTAYF. The CDR3 DNA reads as TGTGCCAGCAGCTTAGCAACCGGGACCGCATACTTC.

Many counts were recorded for this clonotype. This chain uses TRBV29-1 with TRBJ2-4, with 11 bases fitting TRBD2. The CDR3 length is 24 residues. CDR1 and CDR2 (germline): SQVTM, ANQGSEA. Trimming took 3 bases from V and 1 from J; bases not matched to a gene: 29. DNA for the CDR3: TGCAGCGTTGACGACAGGGTGGGGAGACTAGCGGGACCCTCATACAGGTTCGCCAAAAACATTCAGTACTTC. Translation: CSVDDRVGRLAGPSYRFAKNIQYF. Full variable domain (outside the CDR3, taken from reference TRBV29-1 and TRBJ2-4): SAVISQKPSRDICQRGTSLTIQCQVDSQVTMMFWYRQQPGQSLTLIATANQGSEATYESGFVIDKFPISRPNLTFSTLTVSNMSPEDSSIYLCSVDDRVGRLAGPSYRFAKNIQYFGAGTRLSVL.

This clonotype is deemed medium-sized. V is TRBV11-2 and J is TRBJ2-1; TRBD1 aligns across 11 bases. Per germline, CDR1 SGHAT and CDR2 FQNNGV. The CDR3 spans 15 residues. The junction had 7 bases not matched to a gene; V was cut back by 5 bases and J by 7 bases. CDR3 nucleotide sequence: TGTGCCAGCAGCCCGGACAGGGGGCAATGGAATGAGCAGTTCTTC. Translated, it gives CASSPDRGQWNEQFF.

V is TRBV30 and J is TRBJ2-1; D not resolved. The CDR3 has 13 amino acids. Germline CDR1 GTSNPN, CDR2 SVGIG (reference sequence). Trimming pared 1 base from V and 2 bases from J, leaving 6 bases between. The CDR3 DNA reads TGTGCCTGGAGTGAAGGTCCCTACAATGAGCAGTTCTTC. Translated: CAWSEGPYNEQFF.

This clonotype appeared many times. This chain links TRBV27 with TRBJ2-7; D unclear. The CDR3 is 14 amino acids. Germline values: CDR1 MNHEY, CDR2 SMNVEV (reference sequence). V dropped 6 bases and J dropped 12 bases, with 24 bases sitting between them. The CDR3 loop reads CASRPPDDWAHWYF. The CDR3 nucleotides are TGTGCCAGCAGACCGCCCGACGATTGGGCCCATTGGTACTTC.

This clonotype was observed at least ten times. The rearrangement links TRBV5-1 to TRBJ2-1, with 8 positions matching TRBD2. Germline V CDR1 and CDR2: SGHRS, YFSETQ. The CDR3 loop spans 16 amino acids. With V trimmed by 3 bases and J by 0 bases, 5 bases remained unmatched. The CDR3, as DNA: TGCGCCAGCAGCTCCCTTGCGGGAGGCTCCTACAATGAGCAGTTCTTC. This translates into CASSSLAGGSYNEQFF.

J is TRBJ2-1 and V is TRBV5-1, with 14 bases aligning to TRBD2. V lost 5 bases to trimming and J lost 9 bases; unmatched junction nucleotides: 10. This CDR3 contains 16 residues. Per the germline V gene, CDR1 is SGHRS and CDR2 is YFSETQ. This CDR3 is CASRPTSGRAQGEQFF. The DNA for the CDR3 is TGCGCCAGCAGACCGACTAGCGGGAGGGCCCAGGGTGAGCAGTTCTTC.

This clonotype was observed at least ten times. The chain carries TRBV27 and TRBJ2-1; no reliable D call. V was clipped by 3 bases and J by 15 bases, with 15 bases between them. This CDR3 is built from 12 residues. Germline V gene data show CDR1 as MNHEY and CDR2 as SMNVEV (reference sequence). The CDR3 here is CASSLDRIRWFF. The CDR3, as DNA: TGTGCCAGCAGTTTGGATCGGATCCGGTGGTTCTTC.

Worth noting for this clonotype: A clone one base away is much larger, so this may be a read error. The chain couples TRBV12-3 or TRBV12-4 to TRBJ2-2, with D tentatively TRBD1 or TRBD2 (5 bases each). This CDR3 has 14 amino acids. CDR3 sequence: CASLRDPSTGKLFF. The CDR3 DNA sequence: TGTGCCAGCTTGAGGGACCCCTCCACCGGGAAGCTGTTTTTT.

There are many counts of this clonotype. The chain combines TRBV6-6 with TRBJ2-3; a weak D match, TRBD2 (6 bases). Germline V lookup: CDR1 MNHNY, CDR2 SVGAGI (reference sequence). The CDR3 length is 16 residues. The germline V and J ends were trimmed by 3 bases and 0 bases, with 13 bases remaining between them. The CDR3 coding sequence is TGTGCCAGCAGTTATTTGGGGACTTCTAGCACAGATACGCAGTATTTT. This encodes CASSYLGTSSTDTQYF.

The table lists this clonotype with many counts. This sequence joins TRBV11-2 and TRBJ1-2, with D possibly being TRBD1 (6 bases). The V and J ends lost 1 base and 8 bases respectively, with 14 bases between them. The CDR3 has 14 amino acids. Germline assignment: CDR1 SGHAT and CDR2 FQNNGV. CDR3 region: CASSLAHREGGYTF. DNA of the CDR3: TGTGCCAGCAGCTTAGCTCACAGGGAGGGAGGCTACACCTTC.

This clonotype was seen ten or more times. The J gene is TRBJ1-2, the V gene TRBV7-8; 7 bases are a match to TRBD1. CDR3 size: 16 residues. Germline CDR1 SGHVS, CDR2 FQNEAQ. J lost 8 bases, V lost 5 bases, and 17 bases had no gene match. The CDR3, as DNA: TGTGCCAGCAGCACAGGGACAGCAGCCTCCTCCAACGGCTACACCTTC. Protein: CASSTGTAASSNGYTF.

Ten or more counts support this clonotype. The chain recombines TRBV6-6 with TRBJ1-3, with 8 bases that match TRBD1. Germline V CDR1 and CDR2: MNHNY, SVGAGI (reference sequence). The trim removed 4 bases at V and 7 bases at J, leaving 9 bases unmatched. This CDR3 is 15 amino acids long. The CDR3 coding sequence is TGTGCCAGCAGTTCCGCCGAGACAGGGGAGAACACCATATATTTT. It codes for CASSSAETGENTIYF.

By sample fraction, this clonotype is medium-sized (0.01 to 0.1%). The chain has TRBV7-8 and TRBJ2-7; unclear D gene. The CDR3 contains 14 residues. Deletions cut 2 bases from V and 2 bases from J, with 10 bases between. Germline V gene sequence: CDR1 SGHVS, CDR2 FQNEAQ. CDR3 in amino acids: CASSLSSGPYEQYF. The CDR3 bases are TGTGCCAGCAGCTTATCTTCAGGCCCCTACGAGCAGTACTTC.

This clonotype was picked up many times. This chain's CDR3 is CASILSAGDLGYEQYF. CDR3 coding DNA: TGTGCCAGCATTCTCTCAGCCGGGGATCTGGGCTACGAGCAGTACTTC. This chain connects TRBV6-6 to TRBJ2-7; the D gene is possibly TRBD2 (5 bases). V lost 7 bases and J lost 3, with 22 bases in between. The CDR3 sequence is 16 residues long. Germline CDR1 MNHNY, CDR2 SVGAGI (reference sequence).

In its sample, this clonotype was seen many times. The chain couples TRBV6-2 or TRBV6-3 to TRBJ2-1; 11 nucleotides agree with TRBD2. In germline, CDR1 is MNHEY, CDR2 SVGEGT. V was pared by 6 bases and J by 13 bases, with 5 bases of the junction left unmatched. The CDR3 contains 12 residues. CDR3 sequence: CASSRGTSGQFF. The CDR3 coding sequence is TGTGCCAGCAGCCGCGGGACTAGCGGTCAGTTCTTC.

By sample share, this clonotype is medium-sized. J is TRBJ1-1 and V is TRBV11-2; TRBD1 is a possible D gene (6 bases). The germline V and J ends were trimmed by 0 bases and 9 bases, with 29 bases remaining between them. The germline CDR1 and CDR2 sequences are SGHAT and FQNNGV. The CDR3 consists of 19 residues. The CDR3 DNA reads as TGTGCCAGCAGCTTAGACAGGGGCGCACACTCAAGACCGGGGCAAAAAGCTTTCTTT. The encoded protein is CASSLDRGAHSRPGQKAFF.

V gene TRBV12-3 or TRBV12-4 combines with J gene TRBJ1-1; unclear D gene. The CDR3 is made up of 13 amino acids. Deletions cut 7 bases from V and 7 bases from J, with 16 bases between. This CDR3 is CASTYSLRDEAFF. For the CDR3, the DNA is TGTGCCAGCACCTACTCGCTGAGGGATGAAGCTTTCTTT.